This entry features one T cell receptor (beta chain) sequence. The TCRbeta library incorporated unique molecular identifiers. One entry per CDR3 protein results from TCRdb running MiXCR on the PCR reads. The sample records 500,000 or so distinct CDR3 sequences, 30% to 35% being singletons. The sample originates from a study of T-cell reconstitution after alpha-beta-depleted transplantation in children. This CDR3 comprises 18 residues. J was trimmed by 1 base and V by 4 bases; bases with no gene match: 13. From germline, CDR1 is DFQATT and CDR2 SNEGSKA (reference sequence). This chain joins TRBV20-1 and TRBJ2-1; 10 positions match TRBD2. The specimen was PBMCs from the stem cell graft donor, collected from the stem cell graft. The sequence derives from a human donor who donated a stem cell graft to a child with aplastic anemia. CDR3 sequence (DNA): TGCAGTGCTATTCCGACTAGCGGGCGGACCTTTTCCTACAATGAGCAGTTCTTC. It codes for CSAIPTSGRTFSYNEQFF.